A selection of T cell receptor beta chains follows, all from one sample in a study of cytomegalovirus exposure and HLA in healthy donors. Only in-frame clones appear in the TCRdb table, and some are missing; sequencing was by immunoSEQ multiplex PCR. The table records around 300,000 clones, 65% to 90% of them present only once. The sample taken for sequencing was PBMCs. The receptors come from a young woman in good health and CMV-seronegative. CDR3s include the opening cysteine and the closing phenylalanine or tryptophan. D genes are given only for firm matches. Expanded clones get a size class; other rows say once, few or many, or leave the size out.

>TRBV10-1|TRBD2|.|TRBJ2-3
TGCGCCAGCAGTAAGAGAGGGATAGCGGGAGTTGGGCAGTATTTT
CASSKRGIAGVGQYF
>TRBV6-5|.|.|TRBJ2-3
TGTGCCAGCACGCTCAACGTGAGGGCAGATACGCAGTATTTT
CASTLNVRADTQYF
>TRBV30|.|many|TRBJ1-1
TGTGCCTGGAGTGTTACAGAGGGCGTCACTGAAGCTTTCTTT
CAWSVTEGVTEAFF
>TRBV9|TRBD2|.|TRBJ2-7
TGTGCCAGCAGCGAAGGACTAGCGGGGGTGTACGAGCAGTACTTC
CASSEGLAGVYEQYF
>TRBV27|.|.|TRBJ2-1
TGTGCCAGCAGTCCCCTTTTGAGGGTGTGGGACAATGAGCAGTTCTTC
CASSPLLRVWDNEQFF
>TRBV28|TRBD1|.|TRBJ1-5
TGTGCCAGCAGTTTACAGGGGGCGCAAGGTAGTGGCAATCAGCCCCAGCATTTT
CASSLQGAQGSGNQPQHF
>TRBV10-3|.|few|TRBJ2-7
TGTGCCATCTCCCACGGAAATAGCGGCTACGAGCAGTACTTC
CAISHGNSGYEQYF
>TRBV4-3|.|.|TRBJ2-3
TGCGCCAGCAGCCTGGACATCGAAAGCACAGATACGCAGTATTTT
CASSLDIESTDTQYF
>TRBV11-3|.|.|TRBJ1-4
TGTGCCAGCAGCCCACGGACATCGGCAATCAATGAAAAACTGTTTTTT
CASSPRTSAINEKLFF
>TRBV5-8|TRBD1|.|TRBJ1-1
TGTGCCAGCAGCTTGTTAGGGGGCTTCACTGAAGCTTTCTTT
CASSLLGGFTEAFF
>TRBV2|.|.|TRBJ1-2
TGTGCCAGCACCCGACAGACTGACTATGGCTACACCTTC
CASTRQTDYGYTF
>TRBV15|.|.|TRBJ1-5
TGTGCCACCAGCAGAGAAGGAGGAAAAAGCAATCAGCCCCAGCATTTT
CATSREGGKSNQPQHF
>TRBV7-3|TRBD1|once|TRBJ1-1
TGTGCCAGCAGCCTACAGGGGTTGGGGAACACTGAAGCTTTCTTT
CASSLQGLGNTEAFF
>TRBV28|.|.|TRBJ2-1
TGTGCCAGCAGTCTACTAGTCAGCTCCTACAATGAGCAGTTCTTC
CASSLLVSSYNEQFF
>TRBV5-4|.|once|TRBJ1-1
TGTGCCAGCAGCTTGAATCCACCGCGGACAGCCCTTAACACTGAAGCTTTCTTT
CASSLNPPRTALNTEAFF
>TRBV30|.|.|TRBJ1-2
TGTGCCTGGAGTGTCGGGACACACTTCTACACCTTC
CAWSVGTHFYTF
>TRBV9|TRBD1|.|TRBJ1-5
TGTGCCAGTGGGACAGACAATCAGCCCCAGCATTTT
CASGTDNQPQHF
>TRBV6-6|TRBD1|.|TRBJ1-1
TGTGCCAGCAGGGCCGGGACAGGGCCTTTCTTT
CASRAGTGPFF
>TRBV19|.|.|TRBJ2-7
TGTGCCAGTAGTATAACAGGCTCCTACGAGCAGTACTTC
CASSITGSYEQYF
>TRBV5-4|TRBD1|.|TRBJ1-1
TGTGCCAGCAGCGACCCCAGGGGGCAGGCTGAAGCTTTCTTT
CASSDPRGQAEAFF
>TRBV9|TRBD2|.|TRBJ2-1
TGTGCCAGCAGCGTGACTACCGGACTAGCGGGAGGGCCCTACAATGAGCAGTTCTTC
CASSVTTGLAGGPYNEQFF
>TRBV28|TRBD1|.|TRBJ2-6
TGTGCCAGCAGTCCAGGGGGCACTGGGGCCAACGTCCTGACTTTC
CASSPGGTGANVLTF
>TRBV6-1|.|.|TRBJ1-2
TGTGCCGGGGGGGGTAAAGGGTATGGCTACACCTTC
CAGGGKGYGYTF
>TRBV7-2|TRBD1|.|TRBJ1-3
TGTGCCAGCAGCAGACAGGGCCTTTACTCTGGAAACACCATATATTTT
CASSRQGLYSGNTIYF
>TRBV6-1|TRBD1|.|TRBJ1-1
TGTGCCAGCAGTGCGACAGGGGGACTGAACACTGAAGCTTTCTTT
CASSATGGLNTEAFF
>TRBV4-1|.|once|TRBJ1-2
TGCGCCAGCAGCCAAGTTGGAGGGGACGGAGCCTACACCTTC
CASSQVGGDGAYTF
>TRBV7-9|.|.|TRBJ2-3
TGTGCCAGCAGCGATACAATGAAGGCGGGAAGCACAGATACGCAGTATTTT
CASSDTMKAGSTDTQYF
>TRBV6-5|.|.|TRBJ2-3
TGTGCCAGCAGTTACGGCAAACATACGCAGTATTTT
CASSYGKHTQYF
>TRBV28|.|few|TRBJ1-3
TGTGCCAGCAGCCCCGGAGGGATGCCTGGAAACACCATATATTTT
CASSPGGMPGNTIYF
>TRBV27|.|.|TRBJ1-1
TGTGCCAGCAGTTTATCCCGGACAGCGAACACTGAAGCTTTCTTT
CASSLSRTANTEAFF
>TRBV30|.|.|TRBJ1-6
TGTGCCTGGACCCCGGGCCCGTCAGGGGATGGGTCACCCCTCCACTTT
CAWTPGPSGDGSPLHF
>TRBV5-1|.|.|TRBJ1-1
TGCGCCAGCAGCCCGGCGGGGGATAACACTGAAGCTTTCTTT
CASSPAGDNTEAFF
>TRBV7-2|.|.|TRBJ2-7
TGTGCCAGCAGCCGAGGTTTAGTGTCCTACGAGCAGTACTTC
CASSRGLVSYEQYF
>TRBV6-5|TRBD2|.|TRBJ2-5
TGTGCCAGCAGTTCACTAGCGGTTCAAGAGACCCAGTACTTC
CASSSLAVQETQYF
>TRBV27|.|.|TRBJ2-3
TGTGCCAGCAGTGGAGAGAATCACGATACGCAGTATTTT
CASSGENHDTQYF
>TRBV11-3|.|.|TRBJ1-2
TGTGCCAGCTCGTCAGGGAACGATGGCTACACCTTC
CASSSGNDGYTF
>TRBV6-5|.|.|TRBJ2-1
TGTGCCAGCAGTTACTCGAATGGGGGCGAGCAGTTCTTC
CASSYSNGGEQFF
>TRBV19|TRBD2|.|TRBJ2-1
TGTGCCAGTAGATTAGCGGGAGGATATGAGCAGTTCTTC
CASRLAGGYEQFF
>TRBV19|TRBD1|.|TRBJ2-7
TGTGCCAGTAGTCCCGGGACAGGGCGGTACTTC
CASSPGTGRYF
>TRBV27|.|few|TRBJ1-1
TGTGCCAGCAGGGTTACTGTGAACACTGAAGCTTTCTTT
CASRVTVNTEAFF
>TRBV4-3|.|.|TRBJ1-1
TGCGCCAGCAGCCAAGGCGCCAGGGCCACTGAAGCTTTCTTT
CASSQGARATEAFF
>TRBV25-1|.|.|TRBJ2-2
TGTGCCAGCAGTGAAGGGAGGCCCGGGGAGCTGTTTTTT
CASSEGRPGELFF
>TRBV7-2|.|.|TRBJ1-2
TGTGCCAGCAGCTTTAGTCTATCGTCTCGTGGTGGTGGCTACACCTTC
CASSFSLSSRGGGYTF
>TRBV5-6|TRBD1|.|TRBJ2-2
TGTGCCAGCAGCTTGGGGACAGGGGGCACCGGGGAGCTGTTTTTT
CASSLGTGGTGELFF
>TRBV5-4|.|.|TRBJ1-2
TGTGCCAGCAGCTTACAGCCTAACTATGGCTACACCTTC
CASSLQPNYGYTF
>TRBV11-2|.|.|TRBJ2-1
TGTGCCAGCAGCCCCGACAGATACTCCTACAATGAGCAGTTCTTC
CASSPDRYSYNEQFF
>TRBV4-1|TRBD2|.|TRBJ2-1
TGCGCCAGCAGCCGAGTAATCGGGACTAGCGGGATCGATGAGCAGTTCTTC
CASSRVIGTSGIDEQFF
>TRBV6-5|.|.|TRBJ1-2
TGTGCCAGCAGTTACTCGGAGGTCTCTGGCTACACCTTC
CASSYSEVSGYTF
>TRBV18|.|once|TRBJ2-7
TGTGCCAGCTCACCCGGGGGACTCTACGAGCAGTACTTC
CASSPGGLYEQYF
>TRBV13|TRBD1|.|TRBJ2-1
TGTGCCAGCAGCTTCGACAGGGGGCCCTACAATGAGCAGTTCTTC
CASSFDRGPYNEQFF
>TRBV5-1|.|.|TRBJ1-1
TGCGCCAGCAGCCCCGACGGCGAGGTTGAAGCTTTCTTT
CASSPDGEVEAFF